This is a list of T cell receptor beta chains from one sample in a study of cytomegalovirus exposure and HLA in healthy donors. TCRdb's table, derived via immunoSEQ multiplex PCR, lists solely in-frame clones and lacks some. The sample consists of 35,000 to 40,000 clones, around 53% of them appearing once. The specimen sequenced was PBMCs. The receptors derive from a woman aged 40 to 49 in good health and CMV-seropositive. Each CDR3 is given with its conserved first and last residue. Each record gives: V gene, J gene, CDR3 protein.

v_call: TRBV9
j_call: TRBJ1-4
cdr3_aa: CASSQQGLNEKLFF

v_call: TRBV11-1
j_call: TRBJ2-1
cdr3_aa: CASSPRDSRSYNEQFF

v_call: TRBV5-1
j_call: TRBJ1-4
cdr3_aa: CASSSGQVHNEKLFF

v_call: TRBV10-1
j_call: TRBJ1-6
cdr3_aa: CASGGQGNSSYNSPLHF

v_call: TRBV11-2
j_call: TRBJ1-5
cdr3_aa: CASSLEGAYRGQPQHF

v_call: TRBV30
j_call: TRBJ2-3
cdr3_aa: CAWSHLTSGGDTQYF

v_call: TRBV6-6
j_call: TRBJ1-5
cdr3_aa: CASRPGTVNQPQHF

v_call: TRBV7-2
j_call: TRBJ2-1
cdr3_aa: CASSLGSGGFNEQFF

v_call: TRBV9
j_call: TRBJ2-7
cdr3_aa: CASSSQGLAGGEQYF

v_call: TRBV28
j_call: TRBJ2-5
cdr3_aa: CASSRQGEETQYF

v_call: TRBV5-4
j_call: TRBJ1-6
cdr3_aa: CASSLGTDHNSPLHF

v_call: TRBV6-1
j_call: TRBJ1-6
cdr3_aa: CASSRQGDNSPLHF

v_call: TRBV5-8
j_call: TRBJ1-2
cdr3_aa: CARVSGRLVANYGYTF

v_call: TRBV7-2
j_call: TRBJ1-5
cdr3_aa: CASSLQDSNQPQHF

v_call: TRBV10-3
j_call: TRBJ1-5
cdr3_aa: CAISDRVNRPQHF

v_call: TRBV30
j_call: TRBJ1-6
cdr3_aa: CAWTTRRERLFLHF

v_call: TRBV4-3
j_call: TRBJ1-3
cdr3_aa: CASSHHRGGQGDFSGNTIYF

v_call: TRBV10-3
j_call: TRBJ1-6
cdr3_aa: CAISDQLGPSSPLHF

v_call: TRBV4-3
j_call: TRBJ1-1
cdr3_aa: CASSHGTGQRNTEAFF

v_call: TRBV30
j_call: TRBJ1-4
cdr3_aa: CAWGRGGEKLFF

v_call: TRBV5-6
j_call: TRBJ1-1
cdr3_aa: CASSWDRETSEAFF

v_call: TRBV10-3
j_call: TRBJ2-2
cdr3_aa: CAIRRTSGTNTGELFF

v_call: TRBV5-4
j_call: TRBJ1-1
cdr3_aa: CASSSGDYTEAFF

v_call: TRBV18
j_call: TRBJ1-5
cdr3_aa: CASSPRGTALQPQHF

v_call: TRBV19
j_call: TRBJ2-7
cdr3_aa: CASSIDNYEQYF

v_call: TRBV5-1
j_call: TRBJ1-3
cdr3_aa: CASSLAGNTIYF

v_call: TRBV6-5
j_call: TRBJ1-2
cdr3_aa: CASRGHKGGYTF

v_call: TRBV28
j_call: TRBJ2-5
cdr3_aa: CASSSSQEMSQYF

v_call: TRBV7-2
j_call: TRBJ1-2
cdr3_aa: CASSPGGGWGYTF

v_call: TRBV6-1
j_call: TRBJ1-2
cdr3_aa: CASGTGRGNGYTF

v_call: TRBV2
j_call: TRBJ2-2
cdr3_aa: CASSVGYTGELFF

v_call: TRBV15
j_call: TRBJ1-3
cdr3_aa: CATSYGGDGNTIYF

v_call: TRBV6-4
j_call: TRBJ2-2
cdr3_aa: CASSPTSGGTTGELFF

v_call: TRBV30
j_call: TRBJ1-5
cdr3_aa: CASSDSNNQPQHF

v_call: TRBV11-3
j_call: TRBJ2-7
cdr3_aa: CASSWDRVSEQYF

v_call: TRBV12-2
j_call: TRBJ2-3
cdr3_aa: CASRFDWGRTDTQYF

v_call: TRBV9
j_call: TRBJ2-1
cdr3_aa: CASSPRTSGGAEQFF

v_call: TRBV21-1
j_call: TRBJ1-1
cdr3_aa: CASSLHGAGGTEAFF

v_call: TRBV7-9
j_call: TRBJ2-5
cdr3_aa: CASSPGYQETQYF

v_call: TRBV5-1
j_call: TRBJ2-1
cdr3_aa: CASSLVTQGGDEQFF

v_call: TRBV6-5
j_call: TRBJ1-1
cdr3_aa: CASTPRARGDTEAFF

v_call: TRBV5-4
j_call: TRBJ1-1
cdr3_aa: CASSSVQNTEAFF

v_call: TRBV19
j_call: TRBJ2-2
cdr3_aa: CASSRWGGNTGELFF

v_call: TRBV5-4
j_call: TRBJ2-5
cdr3_aa: CASSPGQLDPQETQYF

v_call: TRBV18
j_call: TRBJ2-3
cdr3_aa: CASSPRGGVRDTQYF

v_call: TRBV9
j_call: TRBJ1-1
cdr3_aa: CASSPRLPEAFF

v_call: TRBV11-2
j_call: TRBJ2-7
cdr3_aa: CASSSQGIYYEQYF

v_call: TRBV30
j_call: TRBJ2-1
cdr3_aa: CASLSGASYNEQFF

v_call: TRBV7-2
j_call: TRBJ2-7
cdr3_aa: CASSRITTGRSYEQYF

v_call: TRBV4-3
j_call: TRBJ1-2
cdr3_aa: CASSQVGTGGDYGYTF

v_call: TRBV7-8
j_call: TRBJ2-7
cdr3_aa: CASSLATSGGPLSEQYF

v_call: TRBV4-1
j_call: TRBJ2-5
cdr3_aa: CASSEGWLAGGQETQYF

v_call: TRBV18
j_call: TRBJ1-1
cdr3_aa: CASGHGYNTEAFF

v_call: TRBV12-5
j_call: TRBJ2-6
cdr3_aa: CASGSSGSGANVLTF

v_call: TRBV7-8
j_call: TRBJ1-1
cdr3_aa: CASSLGRGGMNTEAFF